This T cell receptor (beta chain) was identified in a study of blood T cell repertoires in COVID-19. Using immunoSEQ multiplex PCR, the repertoire was profiled, and TCRdb retains in-frame clones only, with some absent. The data show approximately 250,000 clones, approximately 85% seen once. This CDR3 has 14 residues. The germline V gene has CDR1 MNHNS and CDR2 SASEGT. Trimming left V 1 base short and J 3 bases short, with 10 bases between. This clone was counted between two and nine times. The sample comprised peripheral blood. The chain joins TRBV6-1 to TRBJ2-7; D unresolved. The clonotype comes from a man aged 35-49 years with acute or convalescent COVID-19. The CDR3 DNA follows: TGTGCCAGCAGTGAAGAAGTCGGCGGCTACGAGCAGTACTTC. It yields the protein CASSEEVGGYEQYF.